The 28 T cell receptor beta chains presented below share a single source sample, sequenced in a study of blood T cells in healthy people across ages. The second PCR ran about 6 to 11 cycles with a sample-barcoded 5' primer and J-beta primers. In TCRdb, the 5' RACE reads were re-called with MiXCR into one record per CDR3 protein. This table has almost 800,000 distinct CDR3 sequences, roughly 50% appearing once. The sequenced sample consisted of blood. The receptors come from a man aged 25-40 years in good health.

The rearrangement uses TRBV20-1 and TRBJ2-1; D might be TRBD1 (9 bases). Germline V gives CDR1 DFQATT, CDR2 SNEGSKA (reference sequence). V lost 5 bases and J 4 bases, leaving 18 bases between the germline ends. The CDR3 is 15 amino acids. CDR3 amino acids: CSARGGTGIYNEQFF. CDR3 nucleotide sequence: TGCAGTGCTCGCGGGGGGACAGGGATTTACAATGAGCAGTTCTTC.

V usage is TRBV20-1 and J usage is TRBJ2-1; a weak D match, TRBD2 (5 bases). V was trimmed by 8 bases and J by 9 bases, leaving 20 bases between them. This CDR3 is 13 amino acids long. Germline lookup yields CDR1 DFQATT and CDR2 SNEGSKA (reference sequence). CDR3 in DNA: TGCAGTCCGAGGGAGTCCCCGATGAGTGAGCAGTTCTTC. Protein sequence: CSPRESPMSEQFF.

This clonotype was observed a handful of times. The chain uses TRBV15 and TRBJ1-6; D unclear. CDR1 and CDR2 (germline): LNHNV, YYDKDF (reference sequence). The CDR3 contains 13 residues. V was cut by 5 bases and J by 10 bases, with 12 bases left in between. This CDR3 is CATSPRTVSPLHF. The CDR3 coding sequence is TGTGCCACCAGCCCCCGGACGGTGTCACCCCTCCACTTT.

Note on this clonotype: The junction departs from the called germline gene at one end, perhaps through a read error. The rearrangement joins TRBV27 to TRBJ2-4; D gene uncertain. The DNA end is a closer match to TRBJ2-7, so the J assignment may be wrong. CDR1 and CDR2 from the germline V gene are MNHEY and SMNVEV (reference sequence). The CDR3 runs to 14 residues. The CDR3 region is CASSVSVPPYEQYF. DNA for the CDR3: TGTGCTAGCAGTGTATCCGTGCCGCCCTACGAGCAGTACTTC.

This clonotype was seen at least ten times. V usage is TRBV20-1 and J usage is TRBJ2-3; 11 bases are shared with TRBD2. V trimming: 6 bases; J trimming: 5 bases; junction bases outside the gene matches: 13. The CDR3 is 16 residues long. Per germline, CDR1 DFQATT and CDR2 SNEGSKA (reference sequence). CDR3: CSASPPLAGGGDTQYF. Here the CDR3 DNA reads TGCAGTGCCAGCCCTCCTCTAGCGGGAGGCGGAGATACGCAGTATTTT.

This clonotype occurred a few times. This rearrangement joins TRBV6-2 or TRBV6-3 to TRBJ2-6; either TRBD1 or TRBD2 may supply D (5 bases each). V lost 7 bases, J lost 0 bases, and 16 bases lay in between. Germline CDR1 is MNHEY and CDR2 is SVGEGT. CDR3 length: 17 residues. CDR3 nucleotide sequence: TGTGCCAGCAACCGGGGCTCAGCCCTCTCTGGGGCCAACGTCCTGACTTTC. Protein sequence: CASNRGSALSGANVLTF.

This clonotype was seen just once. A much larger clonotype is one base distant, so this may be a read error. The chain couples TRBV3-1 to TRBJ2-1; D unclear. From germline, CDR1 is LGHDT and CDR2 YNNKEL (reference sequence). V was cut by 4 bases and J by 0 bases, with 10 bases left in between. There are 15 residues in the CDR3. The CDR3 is CASSPRPGSYNEQFF. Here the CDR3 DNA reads TGTGCCAGCAGCCCCCGTCCCGGCTCCTACAATGAGCAGTTCTTC.

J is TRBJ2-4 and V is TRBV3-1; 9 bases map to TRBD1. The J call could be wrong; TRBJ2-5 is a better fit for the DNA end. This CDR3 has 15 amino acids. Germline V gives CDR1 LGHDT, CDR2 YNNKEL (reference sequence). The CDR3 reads CASSAGTGFRETQYF. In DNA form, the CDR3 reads TGTGCCAGCAGCGCCGGGACAGGGTTTAGAGAGACCCAGTACTTC.

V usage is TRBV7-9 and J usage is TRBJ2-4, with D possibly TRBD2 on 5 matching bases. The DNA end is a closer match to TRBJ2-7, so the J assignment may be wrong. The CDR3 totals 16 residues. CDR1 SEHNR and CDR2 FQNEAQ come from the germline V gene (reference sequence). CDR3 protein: CASSHSTGREPHEQYF. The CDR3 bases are TGTGCCAGCAGTCATTCTACCGGACGGGAACCTCACGAGCAGTACTTC.

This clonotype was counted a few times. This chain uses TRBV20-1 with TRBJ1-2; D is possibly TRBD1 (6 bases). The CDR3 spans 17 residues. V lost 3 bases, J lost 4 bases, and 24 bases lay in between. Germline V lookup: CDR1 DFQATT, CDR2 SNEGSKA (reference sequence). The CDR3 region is CSASRGIRTSGAYGYTF. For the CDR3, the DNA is TGCAGTGCTAGTAGAGGGATTCGGACATCGGGGGCCTATGGCTACACCTTC.

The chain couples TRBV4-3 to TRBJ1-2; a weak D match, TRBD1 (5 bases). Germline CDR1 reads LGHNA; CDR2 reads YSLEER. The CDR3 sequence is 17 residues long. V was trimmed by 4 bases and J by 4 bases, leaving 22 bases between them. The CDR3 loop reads CASSPTVGTQGAYGYTF. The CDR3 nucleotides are TGCGCCAGCAGCCCCACGGTCGGGACGCAAGGAGCCTATGGCTACACCTTC.

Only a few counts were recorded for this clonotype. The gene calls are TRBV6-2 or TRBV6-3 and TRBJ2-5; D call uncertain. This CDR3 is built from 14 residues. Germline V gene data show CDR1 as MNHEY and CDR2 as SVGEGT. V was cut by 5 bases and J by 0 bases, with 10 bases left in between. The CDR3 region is CASSLTMYQETQYF. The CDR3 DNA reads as TGTGCCAGCAGTCTGACGATGTACCAAGAGACCCAGTACTTC.

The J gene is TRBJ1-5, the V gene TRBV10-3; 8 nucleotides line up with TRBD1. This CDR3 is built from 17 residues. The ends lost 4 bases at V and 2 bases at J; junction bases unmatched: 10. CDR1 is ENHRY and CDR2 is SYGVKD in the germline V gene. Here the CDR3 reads CAISAKGAGGGNQPQHF. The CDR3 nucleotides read TGTGCCATCAGTGCGAAAGGGGCAGGGGGCGGCAATCAGCCCCAGCATTTT.

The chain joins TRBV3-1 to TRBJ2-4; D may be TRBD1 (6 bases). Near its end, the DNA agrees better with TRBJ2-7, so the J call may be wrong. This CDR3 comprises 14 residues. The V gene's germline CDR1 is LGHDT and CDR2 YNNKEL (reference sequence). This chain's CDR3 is CASSAIVGAGEQYF. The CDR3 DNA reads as TGTGCCAGCAGCGCCATTGTGGGGGCTGGCGAGCAGTACTTC.

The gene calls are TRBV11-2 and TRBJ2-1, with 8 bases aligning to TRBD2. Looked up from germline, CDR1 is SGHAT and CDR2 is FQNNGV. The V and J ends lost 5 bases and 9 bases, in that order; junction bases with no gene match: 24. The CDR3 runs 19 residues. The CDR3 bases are TGTGCCAGCAGCCCCTTAGCGGGACTAGGGCCCCTAGGAGCAACTGAGCAGTTCTTC. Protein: CASSPLAGLGPLGATEQFF.

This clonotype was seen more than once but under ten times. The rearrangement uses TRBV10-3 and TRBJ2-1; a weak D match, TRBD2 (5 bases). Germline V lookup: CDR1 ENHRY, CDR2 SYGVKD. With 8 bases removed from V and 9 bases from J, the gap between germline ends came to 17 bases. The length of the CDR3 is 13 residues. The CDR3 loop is CAILTRAGGEQFF. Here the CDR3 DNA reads TGTGCCATCCTGACGCGGGCCGGAGGTGAGCAGTTCTTC.

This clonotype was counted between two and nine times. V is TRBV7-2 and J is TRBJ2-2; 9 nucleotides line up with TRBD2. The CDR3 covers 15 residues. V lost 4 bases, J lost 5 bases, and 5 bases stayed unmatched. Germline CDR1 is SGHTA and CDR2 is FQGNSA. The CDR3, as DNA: TGTGCCAGCAGCTCCTCTGCGGGGGGGACCGGGGAGCTGTTTTTT. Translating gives CASSSSAGGTGELFF.

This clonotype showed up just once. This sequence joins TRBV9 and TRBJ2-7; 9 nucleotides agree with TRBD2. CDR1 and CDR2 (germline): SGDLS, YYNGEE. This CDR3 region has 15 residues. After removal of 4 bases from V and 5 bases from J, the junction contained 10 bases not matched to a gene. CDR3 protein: CASSPRGGAENEQYF. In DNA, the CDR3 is TGTGCCAGCAGCCCCCGCGGGGGGGCAGAAAACGAGCAGTACTTC.

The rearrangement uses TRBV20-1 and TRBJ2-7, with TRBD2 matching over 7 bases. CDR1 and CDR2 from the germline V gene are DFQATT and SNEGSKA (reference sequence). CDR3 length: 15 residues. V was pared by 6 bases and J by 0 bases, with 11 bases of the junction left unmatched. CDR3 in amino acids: CSAPRGGTHSYEQYF. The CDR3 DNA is TGCAGTGCACCCCGGGGAGGGACTCACTCCTACGAGCAGTACTTC.

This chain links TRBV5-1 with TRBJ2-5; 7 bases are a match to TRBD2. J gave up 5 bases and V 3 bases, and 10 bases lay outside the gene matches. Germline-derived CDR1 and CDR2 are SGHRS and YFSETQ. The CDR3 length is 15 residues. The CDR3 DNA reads TGCGCCAGCAGCTCCGCGGCGGGAGTTCGTGAGACCCAGTACTTC. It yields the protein CASSSAAGVRETQYF.

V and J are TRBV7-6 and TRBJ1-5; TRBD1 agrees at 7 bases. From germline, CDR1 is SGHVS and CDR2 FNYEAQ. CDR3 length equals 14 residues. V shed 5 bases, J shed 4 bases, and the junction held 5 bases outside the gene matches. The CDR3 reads CASSATGANQPQHF. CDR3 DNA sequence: TGTGCCAGCAGCGCCACAGGGGCAAATCAGCCCCAGCATTTT.

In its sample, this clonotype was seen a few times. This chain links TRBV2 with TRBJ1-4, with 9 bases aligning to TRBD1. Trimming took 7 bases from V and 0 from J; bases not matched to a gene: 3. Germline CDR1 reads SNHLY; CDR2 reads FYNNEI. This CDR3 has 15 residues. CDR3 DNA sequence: TGTGCCAGCACCCGACAGGGGGCAACTAATGAAAAACTGTTTTTT. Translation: CASTRQGATNEKLFF.

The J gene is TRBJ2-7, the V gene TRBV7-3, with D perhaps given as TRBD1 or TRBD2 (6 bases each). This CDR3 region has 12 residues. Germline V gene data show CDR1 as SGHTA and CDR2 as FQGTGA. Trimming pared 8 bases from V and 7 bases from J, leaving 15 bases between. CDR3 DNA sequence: TGTGCCAGCGGTTATACAGGGAGGGAGCAGTACTTC. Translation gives CASGYTGREQYF.

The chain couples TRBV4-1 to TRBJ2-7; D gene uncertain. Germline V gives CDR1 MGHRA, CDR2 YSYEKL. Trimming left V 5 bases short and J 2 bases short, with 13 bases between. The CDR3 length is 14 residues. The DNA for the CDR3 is TGCGCCAGCAGCTTTCAAAAATGGGCCTACGAGCAGTACTTC. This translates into CASSFQKWAYEQYF.

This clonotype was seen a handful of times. DNA for the CDR3: TGCGCCAGCAGTTCCTCAGAAAACACTAACTATGGCTACACCTTC. It yields the protein CASSSSENTNYGYTF. V usage is TRBV5-1 and J usage is TRBJ1-2; D remains unclear. V was shortened by 5 bases and J by 0 bases, with 14 bases between the two germline ends. From germline, CDR1 is SGHRS and CDR2 YFSETQ. The CDR3 is 15 residues long.

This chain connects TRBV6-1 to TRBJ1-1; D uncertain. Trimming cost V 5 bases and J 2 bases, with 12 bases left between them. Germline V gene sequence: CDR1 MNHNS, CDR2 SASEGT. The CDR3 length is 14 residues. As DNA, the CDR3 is TGTGCCAGCAGTCCGACCCCGTTAAACACTGAAGCTTTCTTT. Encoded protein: CASSPTPLNTEAFF.

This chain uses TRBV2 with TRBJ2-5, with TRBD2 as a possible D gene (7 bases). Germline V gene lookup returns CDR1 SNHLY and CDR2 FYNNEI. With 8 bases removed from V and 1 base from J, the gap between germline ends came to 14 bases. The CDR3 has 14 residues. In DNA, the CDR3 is TGTGCCAGCTTTAGAGGGGGGGCCCAAGAGACCCAGTACTTC. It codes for CASFRGGAQETQYF.

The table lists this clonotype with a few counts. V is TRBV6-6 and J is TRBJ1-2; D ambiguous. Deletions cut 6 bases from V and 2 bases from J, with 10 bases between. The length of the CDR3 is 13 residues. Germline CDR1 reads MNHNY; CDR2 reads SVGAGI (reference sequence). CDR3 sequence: CASRGDENYGYTF. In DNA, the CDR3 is TGTGCCAGCAGGGGAGACGAGAACTATGGCTACACCTTC.